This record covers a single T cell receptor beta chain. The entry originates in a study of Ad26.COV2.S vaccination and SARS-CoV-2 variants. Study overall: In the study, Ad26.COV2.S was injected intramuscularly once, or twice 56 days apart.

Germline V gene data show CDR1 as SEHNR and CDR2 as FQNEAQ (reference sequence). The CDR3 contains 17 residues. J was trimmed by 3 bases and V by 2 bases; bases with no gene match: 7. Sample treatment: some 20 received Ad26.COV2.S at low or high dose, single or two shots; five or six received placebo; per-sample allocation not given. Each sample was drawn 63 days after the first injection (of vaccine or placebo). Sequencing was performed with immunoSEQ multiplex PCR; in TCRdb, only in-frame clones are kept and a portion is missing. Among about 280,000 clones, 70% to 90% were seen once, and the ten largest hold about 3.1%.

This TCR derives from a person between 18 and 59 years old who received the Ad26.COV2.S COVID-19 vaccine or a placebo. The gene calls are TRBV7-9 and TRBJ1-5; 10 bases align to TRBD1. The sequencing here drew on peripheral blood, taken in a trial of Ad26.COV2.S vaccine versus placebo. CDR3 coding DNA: TGTGCCAGCAGCTTATATGGACAGGGGGGTTTCAATCAGCCCCAGCATTTT. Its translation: CASSLYGQGGFNQPQHF.